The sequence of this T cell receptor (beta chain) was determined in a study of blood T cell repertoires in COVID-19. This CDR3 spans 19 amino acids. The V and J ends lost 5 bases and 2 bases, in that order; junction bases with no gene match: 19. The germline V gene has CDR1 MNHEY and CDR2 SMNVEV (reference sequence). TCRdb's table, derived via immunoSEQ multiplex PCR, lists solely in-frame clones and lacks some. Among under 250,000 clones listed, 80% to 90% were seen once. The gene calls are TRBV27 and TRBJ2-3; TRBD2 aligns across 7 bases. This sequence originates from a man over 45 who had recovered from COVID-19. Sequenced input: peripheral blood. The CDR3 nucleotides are TGTGCCAGCAGTCTCGCTAGCGGTAGAGGGCGTCCCGCCACAGATACGCAGTATTTT. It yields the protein CASSLASGRGRPATDTQYF.